What follows are 13 T cell receptor beta chains derived from one specimen sequenced in a study of T-cell reconstitution after alpha-beta-depleted transplantation in children (dated by TCRdb to about 2016). The library was built by means of PCR. TCRdb shows the sequencer as Illumina HiSeq 2500. To normalize quantification of the TCRbeta repertoire, the TCR libraries were built with molecular barcoding that relied on unique molecular identifiers. TCRdb reran the public reads through fastp at Q25 and MiXCR, keeping productive beta chains. Each CDR3 protein appears once, grouped with its most common genes and DNA. Across this sample there are roughly 400,000 distinct CDR3 sequences, with roughly 20% seen only once. Jointly, the top ten make up less than 4.5% of the sample. Material: PBMCs from the stem cell graft donor, obtained from the stem cell graft. The receptor set was obtained from a human donor who donated a stem cell graft to a child with acute myeloid leukemia.

The rearrangement joins TRBV6-5 to TRBJ2-1, with D possibly TRBD2 on 6 matching bases. Germline CDR1 is MNHEY and CDR2 is SVGAGI. The CDR3 consists of 15 residues. V lost 7 bases, J lost 0 bases, and 13 bases lay in between. CDR3 sequence: CASTPYGSSYNEQFF. The CDR3 region has the DNA TGTGCCAGCACCCCATACGGGAGCTCCTACAATGAGCAGTTCTTC.

This clonotype was seen many times. The V and J genes are TRBV20-1 and TRBJ2-7; D remains ambiguous. Trimming pared 6 bases from V and 2 bases from J, leaving 17 bases between. Germline V gene lookup returns CDR1 DFQATT and CDR2 SNEGSKA (reference sequence). The CDR3 has 14 amino acids. The CDR3 here is CSAHMMGRTYEQYF. DNA of the CDR3: TGCAGTGCCCACATGATGGGCAGGACCTACGAGCAGTACTTC.

V gene TRBV5-1 combines with J gene TRBJ2-7; TRBD1 aligns across 7 bases. The CDR3 contains 15 residues. J gave up 2 bases and V 4 bases, and 9 bases lay outside the gene matches. CDR1 and CDR2 (germline): SGHRS, YFSETQ. CDR3 sequence reads: CASSLQPGTAYEQYF. CDR3 DNA: TGCGCCAGCAGCCTGCAGCCCGGGACAGCCTACGAGCAGTACTTC. The full variable domain, with the rest looked up from reference TRBV5-1 and TRBJ2-7, is KAGVTQTPRYLIKTRGQQVTLSCSPISGHRSVSWYQQTPGQGLQFLFEYFSETQRNKGNFPGRFSGRQFSNSRSEMNVSTLELGDSALYLCASSLQPGTAYEQYFGPGTRLTVT.

The chain joins TRBV11-1 to TRBJ2-4; no clear D. This CDR3 is 17 amino acids long. Trimming pared 0 bases from V and 0 bases from J, leaving 12 bases between. CDR1 is SGHAT and CDR2 is FQDESV in the germline V gene (reference sequence). The CDR3 region has the DNA TGTGCCAGCAGCTTAGCCGGCCGGGTTCTAGCCAAAAACATTCAGTACTTC. This encodes CASSLAGRVLAKNIQYF.

The gene calls are TRBV23-1 and TRBJ2-2; TRBD1 is a possible D gene (6 bases). TRBV23-1 is flagged as an ORF with uncertain function. The V and J ends lost 1 base and 4 bases respectively, with 10 bases between them. This CDR3 region has 15 residues. DNA of the CDR3: TGCGCCAGCAGTCAATGGACAGTGATCACCGGGGAGCTGTTTTTT. It is translated as CASSQWTVITGELFF.

This clonotype showed up just once. V usage is TRBV28 and J usage is TRBJ2-7; D is unresolved. The CDR3 sequence is 16 residues long. V was trimmed by 5 bases and J by 1 base, leaving 18 bases between them. Germline values: CDR1 MDHEN, CDR2 SYDVKM. The DNA of the CDR3 is TGTGCCAGCAGTCCCCTGTATCAGGCCGGGTCCTACGAGCAGTACTTC. As protein: CASSPLYQAGSYEQYF.

A few counts support this clonotype. The chain uses TRBV28 and TRBJ2-3; tentatively, D is TRBD2 (6 bases). The CDR3 covers 15 residues. V was cut by 7 bases and J by 2 bases, with 16 bases left in between. The germline CDR1 and CDR2 sequences are MDHEN and SYDVKM. The CDR3 spells CASISWQGLTDTQYF. The DNA for the CDR3 is TGTGCCAGCATATCATGGCAGGGACTCACAGATACGCAGTATTTT.

This sequence joins TRBV20-1 and TRBJ2-2; TRBD2 might be the D (6 bases). CDR3 size: 14 residues. Trimming cost V 6 bases and J 5 bases, with 16 bases left between them. Germline loops: CDR1 DFQATT, CDR2 SNEGSKA (reference sequence). The CDR3 is CSAKIQGGTGELFF. In DNA form, the CDR3 reads TGCAGTGCAAAGATTCAGGGAGGAACCGGGGAGCTGTTTTTT.

The chain carries TRBV5-1 and TRBJ2-1; unclear D gene. Looked up from germline, CDR1 is SGHRS and CDR2 is YFSETQ. The ends were cut back, 4 bases at V and 6 bases at J, with 11 bases in the middle. CDR3 length equals 13 residues. The CDR3 DNA follows: TGCGCCAGCAGCGGGTCAGGAGTCAATGAGCAGTTCTTC. Its protein is CASSGSGVNEQFF. Together with reference TRBV5-1 and TRBJ2-1, the CDR3 gives the full variable domain: KAGVTQTPRYLIKTRGQQVTLSCSPISGHRSVSWYQQTPGQGLQFLFEYFSETQRNKGNFPGRFSGRQFSNSRSEMNVSTLELGDSALYLCASSGSGVNEQFFGPGTRLTVL.

The chain carries TRBV25-1 and TRBJ2-3; D is possibly TRBD2 (6 bases). Trimming removed 5 bases from V and 1 base from J, with 19 bases in between. CDR3 length: 17 residues. Germline CDR1 and CDR2: MGHDK and SYGVNS. The CDR3 DNA is TGTGCCAGCAGTCCCCCAAACAGTCCGGGAGGCACAGATACGCAGTATTTT. Translated: CASSPPNSPGGTDTQYF. The whole variable domain, filled in from reference TRBV25-1 and TRBJ2-3, reads EADIYQTPRYLVIGTGKKITLECSQTMGHDKMYWYQQDPGMELHLIHYSYGVNSTEKGDLSSESTVSRIRTEHFPLTLESARPSHTSQYLCASSPPNSPGGTDTQYFGPGTRLTVL.

The table lists this clonotype with many counts. The CDR3: CSVVGWLAGARGGNEQFF. As DNA, the CDR3 is TGCAGCGTTGTGGGATGGCTAGCGGGAGCCAGGGGGGGCAATGAGCAGTTCTTC. The rearrangement joins TRBV29-1 to TRBJ2-1; TRBD2 matches 10 bases. CDR1 SQVTM and CDR2 ANQGSEA come from the germline V gene. The CDR3 length is 18 residues. With 4 bases clipped from V and 6 bases from J, the junction kept 18 bases outside the gene matches.

This clonotype showed up just a few times. This chain connects TRBV14 to TRBJ1-2; D ambiguous. The V gene's germline CDR1 is SGHDN and CDR2 FVKESK. The ends were cut back, 3 bases at V and 2 bases at J, with 7 bases in the middle. This CDR3 has 13 residues. The CDR3 DNA reads as TGTGCCAGCAGCCACGAGAGGAACTATGGCTACACCTTC. This translates into CASSHERNYGYTF.

This clonotype was found many times. The V gene is TRBV5-1, the J gene TRBJ2-1, with 8 bases identical to TRBD1. After removal of 0 bases from V and 2 bases from J, the junction contained 1 base not matched to a gene. Germline CDR1 reads SGHRS; CDR2 reads YFSETQ. The CDR3 totals 15 residues. DNA of the CDR3: TGCGCCAGCAGCTTGGGACAGGGGACCTACAATGAGCAGTTCTTC. It is translated as CASSLGQGTYNEQFF.